The clone carrying this TCR beta chain came up many times. Amplification of TCR beta CDR3 regions was performed using RNA transcripts as template. During a first-round RT-PCR of the TCR CDR3, the HTBI primer set was used. TCRdb ran MiXCR on the multiplex PCR reads and lists one entry per CDR3 protein. The sample has hundreds of thousands of distinct CDR3 sequences; roughly 13% are singletons. The entry originates in a study of T cells in Graves' hyperthyroidism and ophthalmopathy. Looked up from germline, CDR1 is MNHNS and CDR2 is SASEGT. Trimming stripped 10 bases from V and 0 bases from J, with 15 bases between. The CDR3 runs to 15 residues.

What was sequenced was blood. The source is a woman between 25 and 40 years old with Graves' hyperthyroidism. The chain has TRBV6-1 and TRBJ2-2, with a weak D call TRBD2 (6 bases). This CDR3 reads CATSLGGPNTGELFF. In DNA form, the CDR3 reads TGTGCCACCTCCCTGGGGGGACCGAACACCGGGGAGCTGTTTTTT.